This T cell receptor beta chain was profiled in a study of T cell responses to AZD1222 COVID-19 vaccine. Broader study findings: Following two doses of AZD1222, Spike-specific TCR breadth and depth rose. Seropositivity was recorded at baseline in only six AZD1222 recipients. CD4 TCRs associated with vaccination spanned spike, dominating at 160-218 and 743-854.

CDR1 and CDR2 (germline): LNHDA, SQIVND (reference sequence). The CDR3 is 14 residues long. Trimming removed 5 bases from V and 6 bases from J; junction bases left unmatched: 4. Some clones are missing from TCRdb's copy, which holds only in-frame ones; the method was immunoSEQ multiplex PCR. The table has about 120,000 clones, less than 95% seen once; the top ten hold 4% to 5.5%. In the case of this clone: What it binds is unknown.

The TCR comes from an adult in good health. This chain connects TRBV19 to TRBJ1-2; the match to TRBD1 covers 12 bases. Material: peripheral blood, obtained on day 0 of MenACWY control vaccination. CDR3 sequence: CASSHGTGGNGYTF. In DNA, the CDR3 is TGTGCCAGTAGTCATGGGACAGGGGGCAATGGCTACACCTTC.